The 32 T cell receptor beta chains reported below all come from one sample, sequenced in a study of cytomegalovirus exposure and HLA in healthy donors (dated by TCRdb to about 2017). The library was made by the immunoSEQ multiplex PCR assay. A mixture of 60 forward primers for TCR Vbeta segments and 13 reverse primers for TCR Jbeta segments was used in the multiplex PCR. In its TCRdb copy, this immuneACCESS table keeps in-frame sequences only and misses some clones. Where compared with another copy, unresolved V genes explain less than half of these, and the others have no known cause. This sample lists 130,000 or so clones; more than 65% were detected once. Approximately 6.3% of the sample comes from the top ten. Sequencing was performed on PBMCs. The receptors derive from a man aged 18 to 30 in good health and CMV-seropositive.

This clone was detected once. The chain uses TRBV7-6 and TRBJ1-3; D is perhaps TRBD1 (5 bases). The germline V and J ends were trimmed by 3 bases and 2 bases, with 8 bases remaining between them. The CDR3 totals 14 residues. Germline V gene lookup returns CDR1 SGHVS and CDR2 FNYEAQ. The CDR3 region is CASSLGTTGNTIYF. The CDR3, as DNA: TGTGCCAGCAGCTTGGGGACTACTGGAAACACCATATATTTT.

The chain recombines TRBV5-6 with TRBJ1-4; 8 bases are a match to TRBD1. CDR3 length: 14 residues. V trimming: 2 bases; J trimming: 6 bases; junction bases outside the gene matches: 3. The germline V gene encodes CDR1 SGHDT and CDR2 YYEEEE. The CDR3 is CASSFPGQDEKLFF. CDR3 in DNA: TGTGCCAGCAGCTTTCCGGGACAGGATGAAAAACTGTTTTTT.

The CDR3 coding sequence is TGTGCCAGCAGCTCCGACTCCGGGATCACATACGAGCAGTACTTC. It is translated as CASSSDSGITYEQYF. The J gene is TRBJ2-7, the V gene TRBV7-2, with TRBD2 as a possible D gene (5 bases). Trimming removed 4 bases from V and 4 bases from J, with 17 bases in between. Germline V lookup: CDR1 SGHTA, CDR2 FQGNSA. The CDR3 is made up of 15 amino acids.

V gene TRBV7-3 combines with J gene TRBJ2-5, with 7 bases aligning to TRBD1. The CDR3 consists of 13 residues. V lost 4 bases, J lost 4 bases, and 3 bases stayed unmatched. The germline gives CDR1 SGHTA, CDR2 FQGTGA. In DNA, the CDR3 is TGTGCCAGCAGCTCTTCAGGGGGAGAGACCCAGTACTTC. It yields the protein CASSSSGGETQYF.

This chain uses TRBV28 with TRBJ2-7; 9 nucleotides match TRBD1. The CDR3 length is 16 residues. With 5 bases clipped from V and 4 bases from J, the junction kept 12 bases outside the gene matches. Germline V CDR1 and CDR2: MDHEN, SYDVKM. CDR3 nucleotide sequence: TGTGCCAGCAGTCCCACAGGGGGCAAATACAAGTACGAGCAGTACTTC. This encodes CASSPTGGKYKYEQYF.

This chain uses TRBV4-1 with TRBJ1-2, with D tentatively TRBD1 (5 bases). Trimming cost V 0 bases and J 7 bases, with 12 bases left between them. In germline, CDR1 is MGHRA, CDR2 YSYEKL. The CDR3 contains 14 residues. For the CDR3, the DNA is TGCGCCAGCAGCCAAGAAAGCAGGGTGGGTGGCTACACCTTC. Its translation is CASSQESRVGGYTF.

The sample holds one count of this clone. This rearrangement joins TRBV6-1 to TRBJ2-7; maybe TRBD2 (6 bases). Germline CDR1 and CDR2: MNHNS and SASEGT. The CDR3 runs 13 residues. Trimming shortened V by 7 bases and J by 2 bases, and 12 bases separated the two germline ends. This CDR3 reads CASTRGGPYEQYF. The CDR3 DNA reads as TGTGCCAGCACCCGGGGAGGACCCTACGAGCAGTACTTC.

The J gene is TRBJ1-1, the V gene TRBV5-8; D gene uncertain. Trimming shortened V by 2 bases and J by 0 bases, and 14 bases separated the two germline ends. Germline lookup yields CDR1 SGHTS and CDR2 YDEGEE. The CDR3 sequence is 16 residues long. The CDR3 loop is CASSFRQVTMNTEAFF. CDR3 DNA sequence: TGTGCCAGCAGCTTTCGTCAGGTAACCATGAACACTGAAGCTTTCTTT.

The chain employs TRBV19 and TRBJ2-1, with D tentatively TRBD1 (5 bases). The germline V gene encodes CDR1 LNHDA and CDR2 SQIVND (reference sequence). The CDR3 extends over 13 amino acids. Trimming shortened V by 7 bases and J by 6 bases, and 13 bases separated the two germline ends. The DNA of the CDR3 is TGTGCCAGTACAGGGTCCGTGGGCAATGAGCAGTTCTTC. It yields the protein CASTGSVGNEQFF.

The DNA for the CDR3 is TGTGCCAGCAGCGTGGGAACAGGGGGCTGGACTGAAGCTTTCTTT. Its translation is CASSVGTGGWTEAFF. The V and J genes are TRBV9 and TRBJ1-1; 9 bases are shared with TRBD1. The CDR3 loop spans 15 amino acids. Trimming cost V 2 bases and J 5 bases; bases outside gene matches: 7. Germline V CDR1 and CDR2: SGDLS, YYNGEE.

This chain connects TRBV2 to TRBJ1-2, with 7 bases identical to TRBD1. Trimming at V came to 7 bases and at J to 2 bases, leaving 1 base not matched to a gene. The CDR3 contains 12 residues. Germline values: CDR1 SNHLY, CDR2 FYNNEI. For the CDR3, the DNA is TGTGCCAGCAAGGGACAGAACTATGGCTACACCTTC. It yields the protein CASKGQNYGYTF.

This clone was detected only a few times. CDR3 DNA sequence: TGTGCCAGCAGTGAAGGGGGGGGGTCTTCTCAGCCCCAGCATTTT. This gives the protein CASSEGGGSSQPQHF. The chain is built from TRBV2 and TRBJ1-5; tentatively, D is TRBD1 (5 bases). The V gene's germline CDR1 is SNHLY and CDR2 FYNNEI. The CDR3 covers 15 residues. V shed 1 base and J shed 6 bases, with 13 bases lying between them.

The gene calls are TRBV6-5 and TRBJ2-1, with no clear D. The CDR3 totals 14 residues. Germline V gene sequence: CDR1 MNHEY, CDR2 SVGAGI. Trimming cost V 6 bases and J 1 base, with 10 bases left between them. CDR3 protein: CASRLMTSYNEQFF. The CDR3 DNA reads as TGTGCCAGCAGACTGATGACTTCCTACAATGAGCAGTTCTTC.

This clone showed up just a few times. The rearrangement joins TRBV10-3 to TRBJ2-3; D gene ambiguous. Trimming shortened V by 5 bases and J by 3 bases, and 6 bases separated the two germline ends. Germline V gene sequence: CDR1 ENHRY, CDR2 SYGVKD. CDR3 size: 12 residues. The CDR3 loop is CAISRATDTQYF. As DNA, the CDR3 is TGTGCCATCAGTCGAGCAACAGATACGCAGTATTTT.

The chain is built from TRBV6-5 and TRBJ1-1, with 7 bases identical to TRBD1. In germline, CDR1 is MNHEY, CDR2 SVGAGI. With 6 bases clipped from V and 10 bases from J, the junction kept 14 bases outside the gene matches. The CDR3 spans 14 residues. CDR3 nucleotide sequence: TGTGCCAGCAGCCACACAGGGGACAGTAGGCGAGCTTTCTTT. Its protein product is CASSHTGDSRRAFF.

This clone was recorded once. V is TRBV7-9 and J is TRBJ2-2; 13 bases line up with TRBD2. Germline CDR1 is SEHNR and CDR2 is FQNEAQ (reference sequence). V was clipped by 1 base and J by 6 bases; unmatched bases: 5. This CDR3 is built from 17 residues. The CDR3 spells CASSLGTSGREAGELFF. CDR3 DNA sequence: TGTGCCAGCAGCTTAGGGACTAGCGGGAGAGAGGCCGGGGAGCTGTTTTTT.

The rearrangement links TRBV9 to TRBJ1-1; 7 bases fit TRBD1. The CDR3 totals 17 residues. The germline gives CDR1 SGDLS, CDR2 YYNGEE. With V trimmed by 0 bases and J by 3 bases, 11 bases remained unmatched. The CDR3, as DNA: TGTGCCAGCAGCGTAGTAGGGGGCGGTAGGGAAGACACTGAAGCTTTCTTT. As protein: CASSVVGGGREDTEAFF.

The V gene is TRBV6-5, the J gene TRBJ1-5, with D possibly matching TRBD1 (6 bases). Germline loops: CDR1 MNHEY, CDR2 SVGAGI. This CDR3 has 15 amino acids. The V gene lost 7 bases and the J gene lost 1 base, with 14 bases spanning the gap. The CDR3 is CASTPQGPSNQPQHF. The CDR3 nucleotides read TGTGCCAGCACCCCACAGGGCCCCAGCAATCAGCCCCAGCATTTT.

The genes are TRBV5-6 and TRBJ1-1; D uncertain. Germline values: CDR1 SGHDT, CDR2 YYEEEE. The V end lost 0 bases, the J end lost 4 bases, and 7 bases lay between the germline ends. This CDR3 spans 13 amino acids. CDR3 sequence (DNA): TGTGCCAGCAGCTTGGGGGCGAGCACTGAAGCTTTCTTT. Amino acids: CASSLGASTEAFF.

A single count supports this clone. This chain connects TRBV27 to TRBJ2-7; D possibly corresponds to TRBD1 (6 bases). The V end was cut by 5 bases, the J end by 5 bases, with 19 bases between. Germline V CDR1 and CDR2: MNHEY, SMNVEV (reference sequence). The CDR3 has 15 amino acids. The CDR3 region is CASSPLGTTMDEQYF. DNA of the CDR3: TGTGCCAGCAGTCCATTGGGGACAACGATGGACGAGCAGTACTTC.

This clone was picked up one time. This chain joins TRBV4-1 and TRBJ2-1; the match to TRBD2 covers 9 bases. The CDR3 is made up of 15 amino acids. CDR1 MGHRA and CDR2 YSYEKL come from the germline V gene. The J segment lost 1 base and the V segment lost 3 bases, leaving 1 base of the junction unmatched. The CDR3: CASSHLAGSYNEQFF. The CDR3 bases are TGCGCCAGCAGCCACCTAGCGGGATCCTACAATGAGCAGTTCTTC.

The chain uses TRBV5-1 and TRBJ2-2, with no clear D. CDR1 is SGHRS and CDR2 is YFSETQ in the germline V gene. V lost 4 bases to trimming and J lost 6 bases, with 19 bases between them. The CDR3 has 16 residues. The CDR3 DNA follows: TGCGCCAGCAGCGTGGACCCCCCGGTTTCCCCCGGGGAGCTGTTTTTT. Translating it yields CASSVDPPVSPGELFF.

This clone was counted a single time. This rearrangement joins TRBV6-5 to TRBJ1-1, with D uncertain. The ends were cut back, 11 bases at V and 3 bases at J, with 10 bases in the middle. CDR3 length equals 11 residues. Looked up from germline, CDR1 is MNHEY and CDR2 is SVGAGI. The DNA of the CDR3 is TGTGCCTCGTCAGCGGACACTGAAGCTTTCTTT. Protein: CASSADTEAFF.

The chain employs TRBV15 and TRBJ2-7; 8 positions agree with TRBD1. After removal of 2 bases from V and 0 bases from J, the junction contained 6 bases not matched to a gene. The CDR3 loop spans 16 amino acids. Per the germline V gene, CDR1 is LNHNV and CDR2 is YYDKDF (reference sequence). The CDR3 sequence is CATSRQGQGSSYEQYF. The CDR3 DNA reads TGTGCCACCAGCAGACAAGGACAGGGAAGCTCCTACGAGCAGTACTTC.

This clone was seen just once. The V and J genes are TRBV5-1 and TRBJ2-2; 7 bases agree with TRBD1. CDR3 length equals 15 residues. Germline CDR1 reads SGHRS; CDR2 reads YFSETQ. J was trimmed by 1 base and V by 4 bases; bases with no gene match: 4. The CDR3 DNA reads TGCGCCAGCAGCCACCGGGACAGGAACACCGGGGAGCTGTTTTTT. This translates into CASSHRDRNTGELFF.

The V and J genes are TRBV13 and TRBJ1-2; maybe TRBD1 (6 bases). The CDR3 spans 15 residues. The germline V gene encodes CDR1 PRHDT and CDR2 FYEKMQ (reference sequence). Trimming left V 4 bases short and J 8 bases short, with 20 bases between. This CDR3 is CASSYDTTGLYGYTF. CDR3 in DNA: TGTGCCAGCAGCTACGACACTACAGGGCTGTACGGCTACACCTTC.

As regards this clone: At one of its ends the junction is not consistent with the germline gene, which may arise from a read error. The CDR3 loop is CASSLEVKNSQYF. The CDR3 DNA is TGTGCCAGCAGCTTAGAAGTGAAAAACAGTCAGTACTTC. V usage is TRBV7-8 and J usage is TRBJ2-4; D unclear. The CDR3 runs 13 residues. Germline CDR1 is SGHVS and CDR2 is FQNEAQ.

This clone was counted once. The chain recombines TRBV2 with TRBJ2-7; 9 bases match TRBD1. This CDR3 comprises 14 residues. The germline gives CDR1 SNHLY, CDR2 FYNNEI. Losses at the gene ends were 6 bases for V and 1 base for J; bases not matched to a gene: 4. The CDR3 loop is CASRDRGRSYEQYF. The CDR3 DNA sequence: TGTGCCAGCAGGGACAGGGGAAGATCCTACGAGCAGTACTTC.

The rearrangement joins TRBV15 to TRBJ2-5; 11 positions agree with TRBD2. Trimming removed 0 bases from V and 5 bases from J; junction bases left unmatched: 11. This CDR3 contains 18 residues. Per germline, CDR1 LNHNV and CDR2 YYDKDF (reference sequence). Here the CDR3 reads CATSRDRDSGRAGETQYF. For the CDR3, the DNA is TGTGCCACCAGCAGAGATCGGGATAGCGGGAGGGCTGGTGAGACCCAGTACTTC. Using reference TRBV15 and TRBJ2-5 for the parts outside the CDR3, the full variable domain is DAMVIQNPRYQVTQFGKPVTLSCSQTLNHNVMYWYQQKSSQAPKLLFHYYDKDFNNEADTPDNFQSRRPNTSFCFLDIRSPGLGDTAMYLCATSRDRDSGRAGETQYFGPGTRLLVL.

The chain has TRBV30 and TRBJ1-4; D call uncertain. V was clipped by 0 bases and J by 0 bases, with 8 bases between them. The CDR3 length is 15 residues. Germline V CDR1 and CDR2: GTSNPN, SVGIG (reference sequence). This CDR3 is CAWSVLGTTNEKLFF. The DNA of the CDR3 is TGTGCCTGGAGTGTACTCGGGACAACTAATGAAAAACTGTTTTTT.

The J gene is TRBJ2-3, the V gene TRBV5-1; D gene ambiguous. The germline V gene has CDR1 SGHRS and CDR2 YFSETQ. This CDR3 region has 13 residues. The V end was cut by 0 bases, the J end by 4 bases, with 6 bases between. The CDR3 spells CASSLAGADTQYF. In DNA, the CDR3 is TGCGCCAGCAGCTTGGCCGGAGCAGATACGCAGTATTTT.

The chain joins TRBV4-1 to TRBJ1-3; D call uncertain. Trimming left V 2 bases short and J 0 bases short, with 8 bases between. This CDR3 has 15 residues. Germline V CDR1 and CDR2: MGHRA, YSYEKL. This CDR3 reads CASSQPTRSGNTIYF. In nucleotides, the CDR3 is TGCGCCAGCAGCCAACCTACCCGCTCTGGAAACACCATATATTTT.